This T cell receptor (beta chain) was observed in a study of CD8+CD57+ T cells in acquired aplastic anemia. In the study overall: Recorded DNA amounts for sorted CD4+ and CD8+ cells had an average of approximately 2.9 ug. Researchers reported that healthy donors averaged about 11 million reads for CD4+ cells.

Trimming shortened V by 0 bases and J by 7 bases, and 24 bases separated the two germline ends. The CDR3 is 18 residues long. Germline V gene sequence: CDR1 MNHEY, CDR2 SMNVEV (reference sequence). Remarks on this clonotype: Its specificity is unknown.

General study points: A set of twenty-nine CD8+ CDR3 sequences was shared between patients and controls, and these sequences appeared highly expressed in patients.

It was genomic DNA that served as the template for profiling TCR beta VDJ and CDR3. One entry per CDR3 protein results from TCRdb running MiXCR on the reads. The top ten hold 8% to 8.5% of the sample, which has under 150,000 distinct CDR3 sequences, around two fifths seen once. The TCR originated in a human donor in good health, serving as a control. The sample consisted of sorted CD4+, CD8+, or CD8+CD57+ T cells (not recorded which) from PBMCs. V and J are TRBV27 and TRBJ1-1; perhaps TRBD1 as D (5 bases). This CDR3 reads CASSLSRARDSREVEAFF. For the CDR3, the DNA is TGTGCCAGCAGTTTATCGCGGGCTAGGGATAGCAGGGAGGTTGAAGCTTTCTTT.